This T cell receptor beta chain is drawn from a study of blood T cell repertoires in COVID-19. About the research overall: PBMCs, B-cell-depleted T cells, or T cells provided the cDNA or gDNA that made up the material.

The authors' processing: Estimation of nucleated cell counts was performed using reference gene primer amplification. Some clones are missing from TCRdb's copy, which holds only in-frame ones; the method was immunoSEQ multiplex PCR. That table gives V, J and clone size, and the DNA gave D and trimming. Seen here are 250,000 to 300,000 clones, around 85% observed once, and the top ten hold 4.5% to 6%. CDR1 and CDR2 (germline): SNHLY, FYNNEI. V gave up 5 bases and J gave up 7 bases, with 14 bases separating them. The length of the CDR3 is 13 residues. The sequenced sample consisted of peripheral blood. The clonotype comes from a man aged 45 to 65 with active or convalescent COVID-19. This chain joins TRBV2 and TRBJ1-1; D remains unclear. The CDR3: CASSIRRSGEAFF. For the CDR3, the DNA is TGTGCCAGCAGTATACGACGCAGCGGTGAAGCTTTCTTT. Looking up the rest from reference TRBV2 and TRBJ1-1 gives the full variable domain: EPEVTQTPSHQVTQMGQEVILRCVPISNHLYFYWYRQILGQKVEFLVSFYNNEISEKSEIFDDQFSVERPDGSNFTLKIRSTKLEDSAMYFCASSIRRSGEAFFGQGTRLTVV.